The clone carrying this T cell receptor beta chain has only a few counts. The data were taken from a study of OX40 agonist ivuxolimab in advanced cancers. Study-wide background: Every 2 weeks, patients got intravenous ivuxolimab at one of six dose levels (0.01-10 mg/kg). The eligibility criteria allowed prior anti-PD-1, anti-PD-L1 or anti-CTLA-4 therapy, and approximately 40% had some.

Profiled with immunoSEQ multiplex PCR; TCRdb holds only in-frame clones, not every one. The sample has 57,000 or so clones, 93% seen once. The CDR3 consists of 15 residues. CDR1 PRHDT and CDR2 FYEKMQ come from the germline V gene (reference sequence). The germline V and J ends were trimmed by 1 base and 6 bases, with 15 bases remaining between them. Material: CD4+ or CD8+ T cells sorted from blood, obtained in a trial of the OX40 agonist ivuxolimab. V gene TRBV13 combines with J gene TRBJ1-1; the D gene is possibly TRBD1 (6 bases). This sequence was found in an adult with an advanced solid tumor such as melanoma, head and neck, liver or kidney cancer. The CDR3: CASSLEGDVRSEAFF. The CDR3 DNA reads TGTGCCAGCAGCTTAGAGGGGGACGTGAGGTCTGAAGCTTTCTTT.